The T cell receptor (beta chain) under discussion was sequenced for a study of blood T cells in healthy people across ages. CDR3 length: 14 residues. Trimming removed 3 bases from V and 8 bases from J; junction bases left unmatched: 6. In germline, CDR1 is SGDLS, CDR2 YYNGEE. Combining a sample-barcoded 5' primer with a J-beta primer mix, a second PCR ran for about 7 to 11 cycles. TCRdb processed the 5' RACE reads anew with MiXCR; each CDR3 protein has one entry. This table holds roughly 1 million distinct CDR3 sequences, roughly 24% found once. This clonotype turned up a few times. The sample was also reused in another study, on T cells of mothers and their children.

The specimen was blood. This clonotype was obtained from a girl aged 2-10 years in good health. The chain links TRBV9 to TRBJ2-2, with 8 bases fitting TRBD2. CDR3 nucleotide sequence: TGTGCCAGCAGCGCGACTAGCGAATTTGGGGAGCTGTTTTTT. It codes for CASSATSEFGELFF.